This T cell receptor beta chain was sequenced for a study of cytomegalovirus exposure and HLA in healthy donors. Generated by immunoSEQ multiplex PCR, the TCRdb table keeps only in-frame clones and is missing some. The table records some 200,000 clones, 90% to 95% of them present only once. Germline assignment: CDR1 SGHRS and CDR2 YFSETQ. V dropped 3 bases and J dropped 6; count of bases not matched to a gene: 11. This CDR3 comprises 17 residues. To note about this clone: No antigen is known for it.

Study results and limitations: Three of the chains that were CMV-associated were confirmed in vitro to be specific for CMV antigens.

The TCR sequence derives from a woman younger than 35 in good health and CMV-seronegative. This chain links TRBV5-1 with TRBJ2-2; 10 nucleotides agree with TRBD1. Sequencing was performed on PBMCs. CDR3 sequence (DNA): TGCGCCAGCAGCTCGGACCCGACAGGGGGCGCAGCCGGGGAGCTGTTTTTT. Protein sequence: CASSSDPTGGAAGELFF.